These T cell receptor beta chains were read from a single sample in a study of shared clonotypes between healthy human individuals. TCRdb keeps only in-frame clones here, not all; method: immunoSEQ multiplex PCR. The sample lists about 1.1 million clones, around three quarters occurring once. The sequenced sample consisted of memory CD4+ T cells from PBMCs. These receptors were taken from a man aged 18 to 30 in good health. Some clones in this sample may be carry-over from other donors' samples. CDR3s include the opening cysteine and the closing phenylalanine or tryptophan. A D gene is named only where the DNA matches it firmly. Size is stated for part of the rows, as once, few or many counts, or as a class when the clone is expanded.

cdr3_length clone_size j_call d_call v_call cdr3_nt cdr3_aa
15 - TRBJ2-7 - TRBV27 TGTGCCAGCAGCCACCGTGGGGCACATCCCTACGAGCAGTACTTC CASSHRGAHPYEQYF
18 - TRBJ2-1 TRBD2 TRBV7-6 TGTGCCAGCAGCTTGAGACTAGCGGGAGGCGGGGCCTACAATGAGCAGTTCTTC CASSLRLAGGGAYNEQFF
15 - TRBJ2-5 - TRBV5-1 TGCGCCAGCACCGAGGGGAGAGGGTCCCAAGAGACCCAGTACTTC CASTEGRGSQETQYF
14 - TRBJ2-7 - TRBV6-1 TGTGCCAGCAGTGAATGGGGGCAGGGCCACGAGCAGTACTTC CASSEWGQGHEQYF
14 - TRBJ1-2 TRBD1 TRBV19 TGTGCCAGTAGTATAAGCACAGGGGGAGGTGGCTACACCTTC CASSISTGGGGYTF
13 - TRBJ2-7 - TRBV11-2 TGTGCCAGCAGCTCGGGATCTCCCTACGAGCAGTACTTC CASSSGSPYEQYF
16 - TRBJ1-1 - TRBV29-1 TGCAGCGTTGTGGTGGTTTTAGACCGTTTGAACACTGAAGCTTTCTTT CSVVVVLDRLNTEAFF
16 - TRBJ1-2 - TRBV7-8 TGTGCCAGCAGCCCAGGGCGGGGTGGGAGGAACTATGGCTACACCTTC CASSPGRGGRNYGYTF
15 once TRBJ1-1 - TRBV5-1 TGCGCCAGCAGCCACCGGGACATTAGGAGCACTGAAGCTTTCTTT CASSHRDIRSTEAFF
15 - TRBJ2-7 TRBD2 TRBV18 TGTGCCAGCTCACCTACCGCGGGGGGGCGGTACGAGCAGTACTTC CASSPTAGGRYEQYF
14 - TRBJ1-1 - TRBV18 TGTGCCAGCTCCGGCTCGTACACTTACACTGAAGCTTTCTTT CASSGSYTYTEAFF
12 - TRBJ1-2 - TRBV19 TGTGCCAGTAGTCCGGGAGGCTATGGCTACACCTTC CASSPGGYGYTF
13 - TRBJ2-1 - TRBV6-1 TGTGCCACCCTCCTGGACAAGTACAATGAGCAGTTCTTC CATLLDKYNEQFF
14 - TRBJ1-1 TRBD1 TRBV10-3 TGTGCCATCAGCTCCGGGACAGGGGGCACTGAAGCTTTCTTT CAISSGTGGTEAFF
14 - TRBJ1-2 TRBD1 TRBV10-3 TGTGCCATCAACCAGGGACAGGGGATTCGTGGCTACACCTTC CAINQGQGIRGYTF
14 - TRBJ1-2 - TRBV7-8 TGTGCCAGCAGCTCCGGGACAATTCTCTATGGCTACACCTTC CASSSGTILYGYTF
13 - TRBJ2-2 TRBD1 TRBV27 TGTGCCAGCAGTCTGACAGGGACCGGGGAGCTGTTTTTT CASSLTGTGELFF
14 few TRBJ2-5 - TRBV29-1 TGCAGCGTTGGGGCAGCAAACATCCAAGAGACCCAGTACTTC CSVGAANIQETQYF
15 - TRBJ1-3 - TRBV6-4 TGTGCCAGCAGTCCACAATCGAGGACTGGAAACACCATATATTTT CASSPQSRTGNTIYF
13 few TRBJ1-1 - TRBV2 TGTGCCACCCAACAGTCCATGAACACTGAAGCTTTCTTT CATQQSMNTEAFF
14 - TRBJ1-6 - TRBV30 TGTGCCTGGAGTGGGGCAGGAACATATTCACCCCTCCACTTT CAWSGAGTYSPLHF
13 - TRBJ2-7 - TRBV6-5 TGTGCCAGCAGTCCAGCAGGGATCGGATGGCAGTACTTC CASSPAGIGWQYF
16 - TRBJ2-7 TRBD1 TRBV9 TGTGCCAGCAGCTCTTACTCGGGACAGGGGGCGGAAGAGCAGTACTTC CASSSYSGQGAEEQYF
16 - TRBJ2-3 TRBD1 TRBV29-1 TGCAGCGTTGAAGGGGGGACAGGGGCTGGAACAGATACGCAGTATTTT CSVEGGTGAGTDTQYF
16 - TRBJ2-7 - TRBV11-2 TGTGCCAGCAGCGCGACGCCTAGCCAGGGGACATACGAGCAGTACTTC CASSATPSQGTYEQYF
14 - TRBJ2-1 - TRBV5-1 TGCGCCAGCAGCTTGGACGCGCGGTACAATGAGCAGTTCTTC CASSLDARYNEQFF
12 few TRBJ1-2 - TRBV29-1 TGCAGCGTTGCCGCGGCAAACTATGGCTACACCTTC CSVAAANYGYTF
11 - TRBJ2-5 - TRBV29-1 TGCAGCGTACCAAGGGGAGAGACCCAGTACTTC CSVPRGETQYF
11 - TRBJ2-7 - TRBV6-5 TGTGCCAGCAGTTACCTACTCGAGCAGTACTTC CASSYLLEQYF
15 many TRBJ2-2 - TRBV5-1 TGCGCCAGCAGCTTGGGTTGGTCGGACACCGGGGAGCTGTTTTTT CASSLGWSDTGELFF
13 - TRBJ2-2 - TRBV11-3 TGTGCCAGCAGCTTAGGCGGGCGCGGGGAGCTGTTTTTT CASSLGGRGELFF
16 - TRBJ2-5 TRBD2 TRBV5-1 TGCGCCAGCAGCACCGGGACTAGCGGAAACCAAGAGACCCAGTACTTC CASSTGTSGNQETQYF
14 - TRBJ1-2 TRBD1 TRBV5-1 TGCGCCAGCAGCTTGGGGCCTGGGGACAGTGGCTACACCTTC CASSLGPGDSGYTF
13 - TRBJ1-4 - TRBV18 TGTGCCAGCTCTTCAGACTTTGGTGAAAAACTGTTTTTT CASSSDFGEKLFF
16 - TRBJ1-1 - TRBV29-1 TGCAGCGTTGAAGGGTGGACCACAACCCTGGGCACTGAAGCTTTCTTT CSVEGWTTTLGTEAFF
12 - TRBJ1-2 - TRBV29-1 TGCAGCGTTGATACAGGGAACTATGGCTACACCTTC CSVDTGNYGYTF
13 - TRBJ2-7 TRBD2 TRBV6-6 TGTGCCAGCAGATTGGGGGGGATGTACGAGCAGTACTTC CASRLGGMYEQYF
15 - TRBJ2-5 TRBD1 TRBV18 TGTGCCAGCTCACCGAGGACAGGTGGAGGCGAGACCCAGTACTTC CASSPRTGGGETQYF
17 - TRBJ1-3 - TRBV28 TGTGCCAGCAGTTCCGCCTTCCGACCTAGCTCTGGAAACACCATATATTTT CASSSAFRPSSGNTIYF
15 - TRBJ2-5 - TRBV30 TGTGCCTGGAACGTTGGGACCGGGGTACGGGAGACCCAGTACTTC CAWNVGTGVRETQYF
15 - TRBJ2-7 TRBD1 TRBV4-1 TGCGCCAGCAGCCAAGATCAACAGGGGATGAGGGAGCAGTACTTC CASSQDQQGMREQYF
12 - TRBJ2-1 - TRBV7-6 TGTGCCAGCAGCCCACCTTTGAGTGAGCAGTTCTTC CASSPPLSEQFF
14 - TRBJ2-7 - TRBV25-1 TGTGCCAGCCGAAGACAGCTTGATTCCTACGAGCAGTACTTC CASRRQLDSYEQYF
17 - TRBJ2-2 TRBD1 TRBV7-2 TGTGCCAGCAGCTTAGCCCGACAGGGGGCGGGAACCGGGGAGCTGTTTTTT CASSLARQGAGTGELFF
14 - TRBJ2-3 - TRBV2 TGTGCCAGCACGGACCCTCGGAGCCCAGATACGCAGTATTTT CASTDPRSPDTQYF
17 - TRBJ2-5 - TRBV7-9 TGTGCCAGCAGCTTAGGGGCCTCCACAGGGAGCCAAGAGACCCAGTACTTC CASSLGASTGSQETQYF
15 - TRBJ1-2 - TRBV27 TGTGCCAGCAGCCCCACAGGGTCCCAGGTCTATGGCTACACCTTC CASSPTGSQVYGYTF
15 - TRBJ2-3 - TRBV2 TGTGCCAGCAGGGCCGGGACCCTCTACACAGATACGCAGTATTTT CASRAGTLYTDTQYF
14 few TRBJ2-7 TRBD1 TRBV27 TGTGCCAGCAGGGGGACAGGGCGTGGGTTCGAGCAGTACTTC CASRGTGRGFEQYF
17 - TRBJ2-3 TRBD2 TRBV28 TGTGCCAGCAGTTTGGGGGGCCTAGCGGGGCACCGTGCTACGCAGTATTTT CASSLGGLAGHRATQYF
13 - TRBJ2-7 - TRBV25-1 TGTGCCAGCAGTAAGGGGTCACCCTACGAGCAGTACTTC CASSKGSPYEQYF
20 - TRBJ1-1 - TRBV18 TGTGCCAGCCCCTCCCGCTCGCCAACTCAGACGGGTCAGCTGAACACTGAAGCTTTCTTT CASPSRSPTQTGQLNTEAFF
14 - TRBJ2-1 - TRBV6-1 TGTGCCAGCAGTGAACCACGAAGGGGAAATGAGCAGTTCTTC CASSEPRRGNEQFF
13 - TRBJ2-5 TRBD2 TRBV7-9 TGTGCCAGCCAGTGGGGAGGGTTCGAGGCCCAGTACTTC CASQWGGFEAQYF
12 few TRBJ1-1 - TRBV7-9 TGTGCCAGCAGCTTTCCGTATAGGGAAGCTTTCTTT CASSFPYREAFF
16 - TRBJ2-7 TRBD2 TRBV5-1 TGCGCCAGCAGCTTGTGGTCTAGCGGGATCGAAGGCGAGCAGTACTTC CASSLWSSGIEGEQYF
13 once TRBJ2-7 TRBD1 TRBV28 TGTGCCAGCAGTTCGGGACAGGAGGGCGAGCAGTACTTC CASSSGQEGEQYF